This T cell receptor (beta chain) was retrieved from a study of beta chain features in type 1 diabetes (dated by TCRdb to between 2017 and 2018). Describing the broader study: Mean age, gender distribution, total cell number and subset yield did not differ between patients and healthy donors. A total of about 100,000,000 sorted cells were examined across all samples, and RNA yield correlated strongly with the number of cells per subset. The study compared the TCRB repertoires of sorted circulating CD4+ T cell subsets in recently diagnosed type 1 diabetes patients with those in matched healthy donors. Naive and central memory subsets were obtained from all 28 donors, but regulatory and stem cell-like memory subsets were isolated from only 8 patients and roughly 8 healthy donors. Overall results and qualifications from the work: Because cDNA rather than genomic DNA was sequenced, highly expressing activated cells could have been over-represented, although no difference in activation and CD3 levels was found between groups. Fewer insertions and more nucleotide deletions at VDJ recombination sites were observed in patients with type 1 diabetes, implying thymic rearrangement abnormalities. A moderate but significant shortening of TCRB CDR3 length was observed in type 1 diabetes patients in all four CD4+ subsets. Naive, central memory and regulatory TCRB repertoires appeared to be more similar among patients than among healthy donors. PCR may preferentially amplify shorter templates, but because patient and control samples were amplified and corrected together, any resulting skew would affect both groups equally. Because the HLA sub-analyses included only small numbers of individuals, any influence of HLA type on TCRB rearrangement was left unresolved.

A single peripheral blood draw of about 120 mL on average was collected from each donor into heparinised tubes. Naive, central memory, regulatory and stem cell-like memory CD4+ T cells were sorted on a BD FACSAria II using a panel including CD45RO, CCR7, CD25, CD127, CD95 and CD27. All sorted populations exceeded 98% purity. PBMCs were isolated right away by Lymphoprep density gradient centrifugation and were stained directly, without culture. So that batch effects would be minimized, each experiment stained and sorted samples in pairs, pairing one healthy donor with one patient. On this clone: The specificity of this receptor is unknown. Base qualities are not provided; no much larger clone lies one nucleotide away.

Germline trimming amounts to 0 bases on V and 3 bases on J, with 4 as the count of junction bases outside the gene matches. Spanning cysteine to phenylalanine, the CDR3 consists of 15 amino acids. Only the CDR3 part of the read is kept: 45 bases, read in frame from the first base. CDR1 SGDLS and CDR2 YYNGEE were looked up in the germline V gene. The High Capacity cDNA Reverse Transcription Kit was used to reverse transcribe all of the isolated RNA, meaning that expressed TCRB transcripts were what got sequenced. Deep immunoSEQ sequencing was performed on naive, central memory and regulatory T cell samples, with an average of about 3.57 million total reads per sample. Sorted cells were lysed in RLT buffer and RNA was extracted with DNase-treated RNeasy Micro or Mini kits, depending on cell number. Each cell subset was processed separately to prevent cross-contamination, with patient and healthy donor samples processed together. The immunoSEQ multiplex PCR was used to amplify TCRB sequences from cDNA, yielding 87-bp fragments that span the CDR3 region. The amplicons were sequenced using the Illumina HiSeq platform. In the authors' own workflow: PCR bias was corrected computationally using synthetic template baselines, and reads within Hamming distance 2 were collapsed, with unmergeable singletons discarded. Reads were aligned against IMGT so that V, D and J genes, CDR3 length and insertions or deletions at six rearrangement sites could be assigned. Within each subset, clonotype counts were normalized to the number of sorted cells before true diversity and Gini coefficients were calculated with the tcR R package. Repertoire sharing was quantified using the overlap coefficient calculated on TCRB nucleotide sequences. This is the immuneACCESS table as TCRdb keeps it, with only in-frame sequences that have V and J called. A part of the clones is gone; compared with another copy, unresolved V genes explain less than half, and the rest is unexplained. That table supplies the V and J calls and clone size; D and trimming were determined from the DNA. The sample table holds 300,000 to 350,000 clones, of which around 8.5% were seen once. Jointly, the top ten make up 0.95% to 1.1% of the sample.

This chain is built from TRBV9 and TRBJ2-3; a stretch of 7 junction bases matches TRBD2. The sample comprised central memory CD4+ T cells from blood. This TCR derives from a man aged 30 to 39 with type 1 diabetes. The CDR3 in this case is CASSVVVGGTDTQYF. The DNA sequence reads TGTGCCAGCAGCGTAGTTGTCGGGGGGACAGATACGCAGTATTTT.